The 14 T cell receptor beta chains reported below all come from one sample, sequenced in a study of beta chain features in type 1 diabetes. These TCRs are of unknown antigen specificity. Sequencing targeted expressed TCRB transcripts, as all isolated RNA had been reverse transcribed. Clones were sequenced by immunoSEQ multiplex PCR, and TCRdb holds only the in-frame ones, with some missing. The sample carries about 340,000 clones, roughly 9% recorded once. Study outcomes and limitations: A moderate, significant TCRB CDR3 shortening appeared in type 1 diabetes across four CD4+ subsets.

Material for sequencing was central memory CD4+ T cells from blood. The receptor set was obtained from a man aged 25 to 40 with type 1 diabetes.

This chain uses TRBV5-6 with TRBJ1-4; TRBD1 aligns across 7 bases. The V and J ends lost 1 base and 5 bases, in that order; junction bases with no gene match: 17. Looked up from germline, CDR1 is SGHDT and CDR2 is YYEEEE. The length of the CDR3 is 19 residues. CDR3 DNA: TGTGCCAGCAGCTTGAGGGTCGAGGGGGCCTTAAACCGGAATGAAAAACTGTTTTTT. Amino acid sequence: CASSLRVEGALNRNEKLFF. The full variable domain, in which reference TRBV5-6 and TRBJ1-4 provide the parts outside the CDR3, is DAGVTQSPTHLIKTRGQQVTLRCSPKSGHDTVSWYQQALGQGPQFIFQYYEEEERQRGNFPDRFSGHQFPNYSSELNVNALLLGDSALYLCASSLRVEGALNRNEKLFFGSGTQLSVL.

This sequence joins TRBV11-2 and TRBJ1-2; D unresolved. Trimming shortened V by 5 bases and J by 7 bases, and 14 bases separated the two germline ends. Germline-derived CDR1 and CDR2 are SGHAT and FQNNGV. CDR3 size: 13 residues. The CDR3 sequence: CASSAVSTGGYTF. CDR3 nucleotides: TGTGCCAGCAGCGCCGTAAGCACCGGTGGCTACACCTTC. Full variable domain (outside the CDR3, taken from reference TRBV11-2 and TRBJ1-2): EAGVAQSPRYKIIEKRQSVAFWCNPISGHATLYWYQQILGQGPKLLIQFQNNGVVDDSQLPKDRFSAERLKGVDSTLKIQPAKLEDSAVYLCASSAVSTGGYTFGSGTRLTVV.

This clone was counted between two and nine times. The gene calls are TRBV5-1 and TRBJ2-7; D remains unclear. V gave up 5 bases and J gave up 7 bases, with 22 bases separating them. The CDR3 runs 15 residues. Germline CDR1 reads SGHRS; CDR2 reads YFSETQ. In nucleotides, the CDR3 is TGCGCCAGCAGTTCCGACGCAGGAACGGCCGTGGAGCAGTACTTC. Translating gives CASSSDAGTAVEQYF.

This clone has only a few counts. J is TRBJ2-3 and V is TRBV10-3; D uncertain. The CDR3 consists of 15 residues. Per the germline V gene, CDR1 is ENHRY and CDR2 is SYGVKD. V was clipped by 3 bases and J by 0 bases, with 10 bases between them. CDR3 in DNA: TGTGCCATCAGTGATCATGAGCGAAGCACAGATACGCAGTATTTT. Residues: CAISDHERSTDTQYF.

This clone was seen a few times. This chain joins TRBV2 and TRBJ2-3; tentatively, D is TRBD2 (5 bases). The CDR3 has 12 amino acids. Germline assignment: CDR1 SNHLY and CDR2 FYNNEI. The germline V and J ends were trimmed by 8 bases and 6 bases, with 12 bases remaining between them. CDR3 sequence reads: CASGEGGDTQYF. In nucleotides, the CDR3 is TGTGCCAGCGGAGAGGGCGGGGATACGCAGTATTTT.

The chain employs TRBV4-3 and TRBJ2-3; D is uncertain. V was clipped by 1 base and J by 7 bases, with 12 bases between them. This CDR3 comprises 14 residues. The germline CDR1 and CDR2 sequences are LGHNA and YSLEER. The CDR3 coding sequence is TGCGCCAGCAGCCAAGGAGATGCTCGGAATACGCAGTATTTT. Translated: CASSQGDARNTQYF.

This clone was observed a few times. Relative to the germline gene, one junction end is altered; a read error may explain this. The chain combines TRBV4-3 with TRBJ2-5; D not resolved. Germline V CDR1 and CDR2: LGHNA, YSLEER. This CDR3 has 13 amino acids. The CDR3 DNA follows: TGCGCCAGCAGCCAAGTTCCTCCGCAGGTCCACCACTTC. Its translation: CASSQVPPQVHHF.

This clone has just a few counts. The chain joins TRBV30 to TRBJ2-7, with 7 bases that match TRBD1. The J segment lost 3 bases and the V segment lost 5 bases, leaving 10 bases of the junction unmatched. The CDR3 runs 14 residues. Germline lookup yields CDR1 GTSNPN and CDR2 SVGIG (reference sequence). The CDR3: CAWALRAGGYEQYF. CDR3 nucleotides: TGTGCCTGGGCCCTCAGGGCAGGGGGCTACGAGCAGTACTTC. The variable domain in full, with the rest retrieved from reference TRBV30 and TRBJ2-7, is SQTIHQWPATLVQPVGSPLSLECTVEGTSNPNLYWYRQAAGRGLQLLFYSVGIGQISSEVPQNLSASRPQDRQFILSSKKLLLSDSGFYLCAWALRAGGYEQYFGPGTRLTVT.

The V call is TRBV19, the J call TRBJ2-3; 8 nucleotides agree with TRBD2. CDR3 length equals 16 residues. V lost 3 bases, J lost 5 bases, and 10 bases stayed unmatched. Germline V lookup: CDR1 LNHDA, CDR2 SQIVND (reference sequence). The chain's CDR3 is CASSIPGLASLDTQYF. The CDR3 DNA is TGTGCCAGTAGTATCCCTGGACTAGCTTCCCTAGATACGCAGTATTTT.

This chain links TRBV6-5 with TRBJ2-7; TRBD2 might be the D (6 bases). The germline V gene has CDR1 MNHEY and CDR2 SVGAGI. This CDR3 has 14 amino acids. Trimming pared 5 bases from V and 4 bases from J, leaving 15 bases between. DNA of the CDR3: TGTGCCAGCAGTCCTGGGGGGAACTTATACGAGCAGTACTTC. Protein sequence: CASSPGGNLYEQYF.

This clone was observed a few times. The chain employs TRBV15 and TRBJ2-7, with 9 bases fitting TRBD1. V lost 5 bases to trimming and J lost 3 bases; unmatched junction nucleotides: 11. The germline gives CDR1 LNHNV, CDR2 YYDKDF (reference sequence). The CDR3 totals 16 residues. In DNA form, the CDR3 reads TGTGCCACCAGCGCCGAACAGGGGGCTCCGATCTACGAGCAGTACTTC. This encodes CATSAEQGAPIYEQYF. Full variable domain (missing parts from reference TRBV15 and TRBJ2-7): DAMVIQNPRYQVTQFGKPVTLSCSQTLNHNVMYWYQQKSSQAPKLLFHYYDKDFNNEADTPDNFQSRRPNTSFCFLDIRSPGLGDTAMYLCATSAEQGAPIYEQYFGPGTRLTVT.

This chain joins TRBV7-2 and TRBJ2-5; D is possibly TRBD2 (5 bases). V was shortened by 11 bases and J by 2 bases, with 9 bases between the two germline ends. This CDR3 spans 11 amino acids. The germline CDR1 and CDR2 sequences are SGHTA and FQGNSA. The CDR3 spells CAERDQETQYF. The CDR3 DNA is TGTGCCGAGAGGGATCAAGAGACCCAGTACTTC.

This clone has just a few counts. A junction end diverges from the germline sequence, so it may reflect a read error. This chain joins TRBV10-3 and TRBJ2-2; D possibly corresponds to TRBD2 (5 bases). This CDR3 has 17 residues. Germline CDR1 reads ENHRY; CDR2 reads SYGVKD. CDR3 nucleotide sequence: TGTGCCATCAATGAGGGCAATCATGGGAGAACCAGCGGGGAGCTGTTTTTT. Residues: CAINEGNHGRTSGELFF.

This clone was seen a handful of times. This chain connects TRBV29-1 to TRBJ2-1; 9 nucleotides match TRBD2. This CDR3 is built from 13 residues. With V trimmed by 6 bases and J by 6 bases, 6 bases remained unmatched. Germline V gives CDR1 SQVTM, CDR2 ANQGSEA. The CDR3 reads CSVGSGGSNEQFF. The CDR3 DNA follows: TGCAGCGTGGGTAGCGGGGGCTCCAATGAGCAGTTCTTC.